This T cell receptor beta chain was documented in a study of cytomegalovirus exposure and HLA in healthy donors. With 60 Vbeta and 13 Jbeta primers, the PCR was carried out. TCRdb's table, derived via immunoSEQ multiplex PCR, lists solely in-frame clones and lacks some. The sample carries fewer than 150,000 clones, around 78% recorded once. Input material: PBMCs. This TCR was sampled from a male donor in good health and CMV-seronegative.

The DNA for the CDR3 is TGCGCCAGCAGCTCGAAAGTTGAAAGGACAGCTAATTCACCCCTCCACTTT. Translated: CASSSKVERTANSPLHF. This sequence joins TRBV5-1 and TRBJ1-6, with D perhaps matching TRBD1 (6 bases). V was pared by 3 bases and J by 6 bases, with 19 bases between. Germline CDR1 and CDR2: SGHRS and YFSETQ. This CDR3 is 17 amino acids long.